These 8 T cell receptor beta chains came from one sample sequenced in a study of T cell responses to AZD1222 COVID-19 vaccine. Some clones are missing from TCRdb's copy, which holds only in-frame ones; the method was immunoSEQ multiplex PCR. Of around 120,000 clones in the sample, around 92% were seen once. Sequenced material: peripheral blood, taken 28 days after the second AZD1222 dose. The receptor source for this set is an adult who received the AZD1222 COVID-19 vaccine.

The table lists this clone with a count of one. The chain is built from TRBV28 and TRBJ2-3; the D is unclear. V lost 5 bases and J 3 bases, leaving 12 bases between the germline ends. Germline values: CDR1 MDHEN, CDR2 SYDVKM. The CDR3 has 14 amino acids. The DNA of the CDR3 is TGTGCCAGCAGTCCACCTTTGACAACAGATACGCAGTATTTT. Translated: CASSPPLTTDTQYF.

The V and J genes are TRBV10-3 and TRBJ2-7, with D uncertain. Germline CDR1 reads ENHRY; CDR2 reads SYGVKD. The V end lost 7 bases, the J end lost 3 bases, and 16 bases lay between the germline ends. The CDR3 length is 14 residues. For the CDR3, the DNA is TGTGCCATCAAAAAGGACCCCAATAACTACGAGCAGTACTTC. Translating gives CAIKKDPNNYEQYF.

A few counts support this clone. CDR3 sequence: CASRIKTANSPLHF. CDR3 DNA sequence: TGTGCCAGCAGGATCAAGACGGCTAATTCACCCCTCCACTTT. This chain joins TRBV28 and TRBJ1-6; D remains ambiguous. With 6 bases removed from V and 6 bases from J, the gap between germline ends came to 12 bases. There are 14 residues in the CDR3. The germline V gene encodes CDR1 MDHEN and CDR2 SYDVKM.

J is TRBJ2-7 and V is TRBV7-2; the D gene is possibly TRBD2 (5 bases). The CDR3 contains 15 residues. Germline CDR1 and CDR2: SGHTA and FQGNSA. Trimming left V 1 base short and J 2 bases short, with 12 bases between. Written as DNA, the CDR3 is TGTGCCAGCAGCTTAGTGAGGACTGGGACCTACGAGCAGTACTTC. This codes for CASSLVRTGTYEQYF.

The rearrangement links TRBV7-9 to TRBJ1-2; TRBD1 is a possible D gene (6 bases). This CDR3 is built from 15 residues. The V gene's germline CDR1 is SEHNR and CDR2 FQNEAQ (reference sequence). V was clipped by 1 base and J by 4 bases, with 13 bases between them. The CDR3 nucleotides read TGTGCCAGCAGCTTAGAAGCGACAGGCACCTATGGCTACACCTTC. Amino acid sequence: CASSLEATGTYGYTF.

The chain employs TRBV5-1 and TRBJ2-5, with D possibly being TRBD1 (5 bases). The CDR3 is made up of 15 amino acids. The germline CDR1 and CDR2 sequences are SGHRS and YFSETQ. Trimming pared 1 base from V and 2 bases from J, leaving 12 bases between. The CDR3, as DNA: TGCGCCAGCAGCTTGCAGGGCACTATTCAAGAGACCCAGTACTTC. This translates into CASSLQGTIQETQYF.

J is TRBJ1-2 and V is TRBV5-6; tentative D call: TRBD1 (5 bases). This CDR3 spans 12 amino acids. Trimming took 4 bases from V and 8 from J, leaving 12 bases between them. Germline CDR1 is SGHDT and CDR2 is YYEEEE. Here the CDR3 reads CASSGAPLGYTF. The CDR3 DNA reads as TGTGCCAGCAGCGGGGCCCCTCTAGGCTACACCTTC. Combining the CDR3 with reference TRBV5-6 and TRBJ1-2 gives the whole variable domain DAGVTQSPTHLIKTRGQQVTLRCSPKSGHDTVSWYQQALGQGPQFIFQYYEEEERQRGNFPDRFSGHQFPNYSSELNVNALLLGDSALYLCASSGAPLGYTFGSGTRLTVV.

The DNA for the CDR3 is TGTGCCAGCAGTGCCCGTTTGTATGGGGACAATCAGCCCCAGCATTTT. Translated, it gives CASSARLYGDNQPQHF. The chain joins TRBV2 to TRBJ1-5; D not certain. The CDR3 consists of 16 residues. The germline V gene encodes CDR1 SNHLY and CDR2 FYNNEI. The ends were cut back, 4 bases at V and 3 bases at J, with 16 bases in the middle.